The rows below give T cell receptor beta chains drawn from one sample of a study of radiotherapy plus CTLA-4 blockade in lung cancer. Only in-frame clones appear in the TCRdb table, and some are missing; sequencing was by immunoSEQ multiplex PCR. The profile covers around 100,000 clones, with roughly 80% appearing a single time and 2.5% to 3.5% taken by the ten largest. The input for sequencing was peripheral blood, taken from a patient treated with radiotherapy plus ipilimumab. The receptors derive from a human donor with non-small cell lung cancer that progressed on radiotherapy plus ipilimumab. Some clones in this sample may be carry-over from other donors' samples. Both conserved end residues are part of each CDR3. The D gene is left open where the match is weak. Not every row has a clone size; where given, it reads once, few, many or a size class.

D gene	V gene	clone size	J gene	CDR3 protein	CDR3 DNA
TRBD1	TRBV9	.	TRBJ2-7	CASSRTGGGYEQYF	TGTGCCAGCAGCAGGACAGGGGGCGGGTACGAGCAGTACTTC
.	TRBV6-6	.	TRBJ2-5	CASSRDVETQYF	TGTGCCAGCAGCAGGGACGTAGAGACCCAGTACTTC
.	TRBV7-2	.	TRBJ2-3	CASSSRLHTYSSTDTQYF	TGTGCCAGCAGCTCTCGCCTACATACCTATTCTAGCACAGATACGCAGTATTTT
.	TRBV15	few	TRBJ1-3	CATSRGRSGSISGNTIYF	TGTGCCACCAGCAGAGGAAGGTCAGGGTCAATCTCTGGAAACACCATATATTTT
.	TRBV27	.	TRBJ1-1	CASRPHGAGKTEAFF	TGTGCCAGCAGGCCCCACGGTGCGGGGAAGACTGAAGCTTTCTTT
TRBD2	TRBV7-2	.	TRBJ2-1	CASSLALTSSAPARNEQFF	TGTGCCAGCAGCTTAGCTCTGACTAGCTCAGCCCCAGCTCGCAATGAGCAGTTCTTC
.	TRBV6-1	.	TRBJ1-4	CASSGPILQYEKLFF	TGTGCCAGCAGTGGCCCCATCTTACAGTATGAAAAACTGTTTTTT
.	TRBV7-3	.	TRBJ2-6	CASRSGSGANVLTF	TGTGCCAGCAGGTCAGGGTCTGGGGCCAACGTCCTGACTTTC
TRBD1	TRBV12-5	.	TRBJ1-5	CASGTTGGAYQPQHF	TGTGCTAGTGGTACTACAGGGGGCGCCTATCAGCCCCAGCATTTT
.	TRBV19	.	TRBJ1-1	CASSIGWGGSEAFF	TGTGCCAGTAGTATTGGCTGGGGGGGGTCTGAAGCTTTCTTT
.	TRBV15	.	TRBJ1-2	CATSRLNYGYTF	TGTGCCACCAGCAGACTAAACTATGGCTACACCTTC
.	TRBV9	.	TRBJ2-7	CASSAGGQAAYEQYF	TGTGCCAGCAGCGCCGGGGGGCAGGCCGCCTACGAGCAGTACTTC
TRBD1	TRBV27	.	TRBJ2-5	CASSTNRQGRQETQYF	TGTGCCAGCAGTACCAACCGACAGGGGAGGCAAGAGACCCAGTACTTC
.	TRBV6-5	.	TRBJ2-6	CASSSQISGANVLTF	TGTGCCAGCAGTTCCCAGATTTCTGGGGCCAACGTCCTGACTTTC
TRBD1	TRBV9	.	TRBJ2-2	CASSAQGQGYTGELFF	TGTGCCAGCAGCGCCCAGGGACAGGGGTACACCGGGGAGCTGTTTTTT
.	TRBV11-3	.	TRBJ2-3	CASSVRSRSADTQYF	TGTGCCAGCAGCGTCCGGAGTCGGAGCGCAGATACGCAGTATTTT
TRBD2	TRBV5-4	.	TRBJ2-1	CASSFGLAGGGAYNEQFF	TGTGCCAGCAGCTTTGGACTAGCGGGGGGCGGCGCCTACAATGAGCAGTTCTTC
.	TRBV10-3	.	TRBJ1-1	CAISESGRVTEAFF	TGTGCCATCAGTGAGTCTGGCAGGGTCACTGAAGCTTTCTTT
.	TRBV29-1	.	TRBJ1-2	CSVAEGYTF	TGCAGTGTCGCGGAGGGCTACACCTTC
.	TRBV9	once	TRBJ2-7	CASSVGDMNYEQYF	TGTGCCAGCAGCGTAGGGGACATGAACTACGAGCAGTACTTC
TRBD1	TRBV5-5	.	TRBJ2-2	CASSPWTGGGELFF	TGTGCCAGCAGCCCCTGGACAGGGGGCGGGGAGCTGTTTTTT
.	TRBV30	few	TRBJ1-2	CAWSGGLDGYTF	TGTGCCTGGAGCGGAGGCCTGGATGGCTACACCTTC
TRBD1	TRBV6-6	few	TRBJ2-7	CASSSNPSTGLYEQYF	TGTGCCAGCAGTTCCAATCCATCGACAGGGCTATACGAGCAGTACTTC
.	TRBV5-6	few	TRBJ1-6	CASSLRDTSSPLHF	TGTGCCAGCAGCTTGAGGGATACCTCTTCACCCCTCCACTTT
.	TRBV5-4	.	TRBJ2-3	CASSPTDTQYF	TGTGCCAGCAGTCCTACAGATACGCAGTATTTT
.	TRBV28	.	TRBJ1-1	CASSRGAGTVNTEAFF	TGTGCCAGCAGTCGAGGCGCCGGGACGGTGAACACTGAAGCTTTCTTT
TRBD2	TRBV5-4	.	TRBJ2-5	CASAPRVAGGETQYF	TGTGCCAGCGCGCCTCGGGTAGCGGGGGGAGAGACCCAGTACTTC
.	TRBV6-1	.	TRBJ1-5	CASSERLRQEGQPQHF	TGTGCCAGCAGTGAAAGGTTGAGGCAGGAGGGGCAGCCCCAGCATTTT
.	TRBV19	.	TRBJ1-2	CASPPGMTGSGYTF	TGTGCCAGTCCCCCGGGTATGACGGGTTCTGGCTACACCTTC
.	TRBV9	.	TRBJ2-5	CASSVDTSGETQYF	TGTGCCAGCAGCGTAGATACTAGTGGAGAGACCCAGTACTTC
.	TRBV5-6	once	TRBJ1-1	CASSSGGNRDAFF	TGTGCCAGCAGCTCCGGGGGGAACAGGGACGCTTTCTTT
.	TRBV6-4	.	TRBJ1-1	CASSADQNTEAFF	TGTGCCAGCAGTGCGGACCAGAACACTGAAGCTTTCTTT
.	TRBV11-2	.	TRBJ2-7	CASSLLNPAEQYF	TGTGCCAGCAGCCTCCTAAATCCTGCCGAGCAGTACTTC
TRBD2	TRBV4-2	few	TRBJ2-5	CASSQVAESGTPETQYF	TGTGCCAGCAGCCAAGTGGCTGAGAGCGGGACTCCAGAGACCCAGTACTTC
.	TRBV11-2	.	TRBJ2-7	CASSFSEDGSYEQYF	TGTGCCAGCAGCTTCTCGGAGGACGGCTCCTACGAGCAGTACTTC
.	TRBV19	.	TRBJ1-1	CASRWEEGMNTEAFF	TGTGCCAGTAGATGGGAGGAAGGCATGAACACTGAAGCTTTCTTT
.	TRBV18	few	TRBJ1-1	CASSPPSYQNTEAFF	TGTGCCAGCTCACCACCGAGTTATCAGAACACTGAAGCTTTCTTT
.	TRBV27	once	TRBJ2-1	CASSLEGQGPDREQFF	TGTGCCAGCAGTTTAGAAGGGCAGGGGCCCGATCGTGAGCAGTTCTTC
.	TRBV6-7	.	TRBJ1-5	CASSPGVGVGNQPQHF	TGTGCCAGCAGTCCCGGGGTAGGGGTGGGCAATCAGCCCCAGCATTTT
TRBD1	TRBV2	.	TRBJ1-5	CASQTTGGFNQPQHF	TGTGCCAGTCAGACCACAGGGGGGTTTAATCAGCCCCAGCATTTT
TRBD2	TRBV5-1	.	TRBJ2-1	CASSLVLAGVDEQFF	TGCGCCAGCAGCTTGGTATTAGCGGGGGTGGATGAGCAGTTCTTC
.	TRBV18	.	TRBJ2-7	CASSPPSRSYEQYF	TGTGCCAGCTCACCACCATCACGGTCCTACGAGCAGTACTTC
.	TRBV2	.	TRBJ2-3	CASSKLSTTDTQYF	TGTGCCAGCAGTAAACTTTCGACCACAGATACGCAGTATTTT
.	TRBV5-1	.	TRBJ1-1	CASSLLGNTEAFF	TGCGCCAGCAGCTTGTTAGGGAACACTGAAGCTTTCTTT
TRBD2	TRBV6-5	.	TRBJ2-7	CASSYARGGGTYEQYF	TGTGCCAGCAGTTACGCCCGCGGCGGGGGGACCTACGAGCAGTACTTC
TRBD2	TRBV7-2	.	TRBJ2-1	CASSLAGLAGVPREQFF	TGTGCCAGCAGCTTAGCTGGGTTAGCGGGGGTCCCACGCGAGCAGTTCTTC
.	TRBV9	.	TRBJ2-7	CASSARGRYEQYF	TGTGCCAGCAGCGCCCGCGGACGCTACGAGCAGTACTTC
.	TRBV11-1	.	TRBJ1-1	CASSLGRHYMNTEAFF	TGTGCCAGCAGCTTAGGACGGCATTACATGAACACTGAAGCTTTCTTT
.	TRBV7-2	.	TRBJ1-6	CASSLAMSQARGRSPLHF	TGTGCCAGCAGCTTAGCGATGTCCCAGGCCAGGGGTCGATCACCCCTCCACTTT
.	TRBV6-6	.	TRBJ2-7	CASSYGRAYEQYF	TGTGCCAGCAGTTACGGTCGGGCATACGAGCAGTACTTC